These 27 T cell receptor beta chains originate from one sample sequenced in a study of blood T cells in healthy people across ages. Together with a sample-barcoded 5' primer, a J-beta primer mix was included in a second PCR lasting roughly 7 to 11 cycles. Via MiXCR, TCRdb re-called the 5' RACE reads, giving one row per CDR3 protein. The table lists around 1,500,000 distinct CDR3 sequences, roughly 40% of them singletons, with less than 8% in the top ten. The sample consisted of blood. These receptors all stem from a woman between 18 and 29 years old in good health.

On this clonotype: The junction shows a germline mismatch at one end, possibly a read error. This CDR3 is CASRLGPAGQETQYF. For the CDR3, the DNA is TGCGCCAGCAGGTTGGGCCCAGCAGGGCAAGAGACCCAGTACTTC. The chain combines TRBV5-1 with TRBJ2-5; tentative D call: TRBD1 (5 bases). Germline V lookup: CDR1 SGHRS, CDR2 YFSETQ. The CDR3 is 15 residues long.

The genes are TRBV3-1 and TRBJ2-3; D is uncertain. Between the trimmed V and J ends, which lost 5 bases and 10 bases, there was a span of 16 bases. The length of the CDR3 is 13 residues. Germline V gene lookup returns CDR1 LGHDT and CDR2 YNNKEL (reference sequence). CDR3 DNA: TGTGCCAGCAGCTCCTCCCGGTCTAACGCGCAGTATTTT. Its translation is CASSSSRSNAQYF.

This clonotype was seen at least ten times. The chain couples TRBV29-1 to TRBJ2-1, with a possible D match to TRBD2 (5 bases). The CDR3 extends over 13 amino acids. V dropped 3 bases and J dropped 4 bases, with 10 bases sitting between them. Germline V gene sequence: CDR1 SQVTM, CDR2 ANQGSEA. The CDR3 DNA reads as TGCAGCGTTGATCGGCTAGCTTACAATGAGCAGTTCTTC. Its protein product is CSVDRLAYNEQFF.

The chain links TRBV20-1 to TRBJ1-2; D is unclear. CDR1 and CDR2 (germline): DFQATT, SNEGSKA (reference sequence). The V and J ends lost 3 bases and 8 bases respectively, with 10 bases between them. The length of the CDR3 is 11 residues. The CDR3 loop reads CSASDTRGYTF. In DNA, the CDR3 is TGCAGTGCTAGTGATACCCGGGGCTACACCTTC.

The DNA of the CDR3 is TGTGCCAGCAGCGTAGGAGTAGCTGACCTCACAGATACGCAGTATTTT. This encodes CASSVGVADLTDTQYF. The V call is TRBV9, the J call TRBJ2-3, with D unresolved. Per germline, CDR1 SGDLS and CDR2 YYNGEE. The CDR3 loop spans 16 amino acids. Trimming cost V 0 bases and J 2 bases, with 13 bases left between them.

This clonotype was seen a handful of times. This rearrangement joins TRBV20-1 to TRBJ2-3, with TRBD2 matching 11 bases. J gave up 2 bases and V 5 bases, and 6 bases lay outside the gene matches. CDR3 length equals 15 residues. Germline values: CDR1 DFQATT, CDR2 SNEGSKA (reference sequence). CDR3 coding DNA: TGCAGTGCTGACTTAGCGGGAGGGTACACAGATACGCAGTATTTT. Protein product: CSADLAGGYTDTQYF.

This rearrangement joins TRBV4-1 to TRBJ2-4; 7 nucleotides line up with TRBD2. The CDR3 sequence is 13 residues long. Germline assignment: CDR1 MGHRA and CDR2 YSYEKL. V shed 0 bases, J shed 15 bases, and the junction held 8 bases outside the gene matches. This chain's CDR3 is CASSQDPGQRGYF. The DNA for the CDR3 is TGCGCCAGCAGCCAAGATCCGGGCCAGCGGGGGTACTTC.

The chain is built from TRBV27 and TRBJ1-2, with TRBD1 matching 7 bases. This CDR3 has 14 amino acids. The germline V gene has CDR1 MNHEY and CDR2 SMNVEV (reference sequence). After removal of 3 bases from V and 0 bases from J, the junction contained 1 base not matched to a gene. CDR3 in DNA: TGTGCCAGCAGTTTCAGGGGGGCTAACTATGGCTACACCTTC. It encodes CASSFRGANYGYTF.

This chain connects TRBV6-2 or TRBV6-3 to TRBJ2-2; 14 bases agree with TRBD2. Germline-derived CDR1 and CDR2 are MNHEY and SVGEGT. CDR3 size: 17 residues. Trimming at V came to 5 bases and at J to 8 bases, leaving 10 bases not matched to a gene. CDR3 amino acids: CASSPPGLAGAGGELFF. Here the CDR3 DNA reads TGTGCCAGCAGTCCCCCGGGACTAGCGGGAGCAGGGGGGGAGCTGTTTTTT.

V usage is TRBV7-2 and J usage is TRBJ2-3, with TRBD2 matching over 12 bases. The CDR3 extends over 17 amino acids. V was clipped by 1 base and J by 4 bases; unmatched bases: 6. Germline assignment: CDR1 SGHTA and CDR2 FQGNSA. CDR3 loop: CASSLGLAGGGSDTQYF. CDR3 nucleotides: TGTGCCAGCAGCTTAGGGCTAGCGGGAGGGGGCTCAGATACGCAGTATTTT.

This clonotype was seen ten or more times. The chain has TRBV7-2 and TRBJ2-1; D is ambiguous. Germline CDR1 and CDR2: SGHTA and FQGNSA. V was pared by 5 bases and J by 12 bases, with 14 bases between. The CDR3 is made up of 12 amino acids. CDR3 bases: TGTGCCAGCAGCCCGAGTGAGTCGGGGCAGTTCTTC. As protein: CASSPSESGQFF.

This clonotype has only a few counts. This sequence joins TRBV12-3 or TRBV12-4 and TRBJ2-5, with TRBD2 matching 7 bases. After removal of 7 bases from V and 2 bases from J, the junction contained 4 bases not matched to a gene. The CDR3 contains 13 residues. CDR3 protein: CASTTGGQETQYF. In DNA form, the CDR3 reads TGTGCCAGCACTACGGGAGGACAAGAGACCCAGTACTTC.

The chain combines TRBV11-2 with TRBJ2-7; 10 positions agree with TRBD1. Germline assignment: CDR1 SGHAT and CDR2 FQNNGV. Trimming took 8 bases from V and 4 from J; bases not matched to a gene: 5. This CDR3 has 13 amino acids. CDR3 nucleotides: TGTGCCAGCTGTCGGGACAGGGGTTACGAGCAGTACTTC. Encoded protein: CASCRDRGYEQYF.

This clonotype was recorded a few times. The gene calls are TRBV29-1 and TRBJ2-5; 12 nucleotides agree with TRBD2. The CDR3 is made up of 14 amino acids. After removal of 7 bases from V and 4 bases from J, the junction contained 7 bases not matched to a gene. Germline-derived CDR1 and CDR2 are SQVTM and ANQGSEA. Here the CDR3 reads CSAATSGRAETQYF. Here the CDR3 DNA reads TGCAGCGCAGCGACTAGCGGGAGAGCAGAGACCCAGTACTTC.

The chain links TRBV12-3 or TRBV12-4 to TRBJ1-2; 9 bases agree with TRBD1. The CDR3 contains 15 residues. The J segment lost 1 base and the V segment lost 6 bases, leaving 6 bases of the junction unmatched. DNA for the CDR3: TGTGCCAGCAGAGACCCGGGACAGGGTAACTATGGCTACACCTTC. This translates into CASRDPGQGNYGYTF.

The rearrangement joins TRBV7-9 to TRBJ1-2, with D perhaps TRBD1 (5 bases). V shed 1 base and J shed 0 bases, with 9 bases lying between them. The CDR3 length is 15 residues. Germline lookup yields CDR1 SEHNR and CDR2 FQNEAQ (reference sequence). The CDR3 DNA reads TGTGCCAGCAGCTTAGATGTGGACACTAACTATGGCTACACCTTC. Protein product: CASSLDVDTNYGYTF.

Only a few counts were recorded for this clonotype. V usage is TRBV18 and J usage is TRBJ2-5, with D possibly TRBD2 on 5 matching bases. The ends were cut back, 2 bases at V and 4 bases at J, with 8 bases in the middle. Germline-derived CDR1 and CDR2 are KGHSH and LQKENI. The CDR3 spans 13 residues. As DNA, the CDR3 is TGTGCCAGCTCACCAGGACTCTTAGAGACCCAGTACTTC. The encoded protein is CASSPGLLETQYF.

As concerns this clonotype: The junction differs from germline at one of its ends, possibly a read error. This chain joins TRBV9 and TRBJ2-3; weak D call: TRBD2 (7 bases). The germline gives CDR1 SGDLS, CDR2 YYNGEE. This CDR3 has 13 residues. The DNA for the CDR3 is TGTGCTAGCAGCGTAGCCGACGGGGGGCGTAAGTATTTT. Translating gives CASSVADGGRKYF.

In the case of this clonotype: A junction end diverges from the germline sequence, so it may reflect a read error. CDR3 nucleotides: TGTGCCAGCAGTACCAAGGGGGGATTTGTCAAAAACATTCGGTACTTC. Protein product: CASSTKGGFVKNIRYF. This sequence joins TRBV2 and TRBJ2-4, with D possibly being TRBD1 or TRBD2 (6 bases each). The V gene's germline CDR1 is SNHLY and CDR2 FYNNEI. The CDR3 has 16 residues.

The chain is built from TRBV28 and TRBJ1-1, with 11 bases identical to TRBD1. CDR1 and CDR2 from the germline V gene are MDHEN and SYDVKM. With V trimmed by 3 bases and J by 5 bases, 8 bases remained unmatched. This CDR3 is built from 16 residues. CDR3 bases: TGTGCCAGCAGTTTTTGGACAGGGGGCGCGGGGACTGAAGCTTTCTTT. The encoded protein is CASSFWTGGAGTEAFF.

The rearrangement uses TRBV7-2 and TRBJ2-3, with D perhaps TRBD2 (5 bases). CDR3 length: 13 amino acids. The germline V and J ends were trimmed by 5 bases and 10 bases, with 16 bases remaining between them. Germline CDR1 and CDR2: SGHTA and FQGNSA. The CDR3 coding sequence is TGTGCCAGCAGCGGCTGGACTGTCGACGCGCAGTATTTT. This gives the protein CASSGWTVDAQYF. The full variable domain, with the rest looked up from reference TRBV7-2 and TRBJ2-3, is GAGVSQSPSNKVTEKGKDVELRCDPISGHTALYWYRQSLGQGLEFLIYFQGNSAPDKSGLPSDRFSAERTGGSVSTLTIQRTQQEDSAVYLCASSGWTVDAQYFGPGTRLTVL.

This sequence joins TRBV27 and TRBJ1-5; D is uncertain. The CDR3 covers 15 residues. Deletions cut 8 bases from V and 3 bases from J, with 17 bases between. Per germline, CDR1 MNHEY and CDR2 SMNVEV (reference sequence). For the CDR3, the DNA is TGTGCCAGCTCTCCTGGCGGCAGTGTCAATCAGCCCCAGCATTTT. It codes for CASSPGGSVNQPQHF.

For this clonotype: A read error may produce the germline difference seen at one junction end. The V call is TRBV27, the J call TRBJ2-3, with TRBD1 identical over 7 bases. This CDR3 region has 15 residues. In germline, CDR1 is MNHEY, CDR2 SMNVEV (reference sequence). CDR3 loop: CASSSRGLGADTRYF. CDR3 DNA sequence: TGTGCCAGCAGTTCCAGGGGGTTGGGGGCAGATACGCGGTATTTT.

For this clonotype: One base away lies a much larger clone, so this may be a sequencing read error. This rearrangement joins TRBV24-1 to TRBJ2-3; a possible D gene is TRBD2 (6 bases). V was cut by 9 bases and J by 0 bases, with 6 bases left in between. Germline V gene sequence: CDR1 KGHDR, CDR2 SFDVKD. The CDR3 is made up of 12 amino acids. Here the CDR3 DNA reads TGTGCCACCGGGGGGAGCACAGATACGCAGTATTTT. This gives the protein CATGGSTDTQYF.

This chain links TRBV5-5 with TRBJ2-1; a weak D match, TRBD2 (6 bases). The CDR3 contains 16 residues. V dropped 3 bases and J dropped 0 bases, with 13 bases sitting between them. Germline V lookup: CDR1 SGHKS, CDR2 YYEKEE (reference sequence). CDR3 sequence reads: CASSWGLAGSYNEQFF. The CDR3 DNA is TGTGCCAGCAGCTGGGGACTCGCCGGCTCCTACAATGAGCAGTTCTTC.

The chain couples TRBV20-1 to TRBJ2-3; 9 nucleotides match TRBD1. The CDR3 is made up of 16 amino acids. After removal of 0 bases from V and 6 bases from J, the junction contained 10 bases not matched to a gene. Germline CDR1 reads DFQATT; CDR2 reads SNEGSKA (reference sequence). CDR3 region: CSARDLGTGRLDTQYF. In nucleotides, the CDR3 is TGCAGTGCTAGAGATCTTGGGACAGGGCGTTTGGATACGCAGTATTTT.

On this clonotype: Given a much more abundant clone one base away, this may be a read error. The chain uses TRBV29-1 and TRBJ2-1; D is perhaps TRBD1 or TRBD2 (6 bases each). The J call may be faulty, since TRBJ2-7 better matches the DNA end. The CDR3 runs to 14 residues. The germline gives CDR1 SQVTM, CDR2 ANQGSEA. CDR3: CSVETRLGGNEQYF. The CDR3 bases are TGCAGCGTTGAAACTCGCCTAGGGGGGAATGAGCAGTACTTC.